The clone carrying this T cell receptor beta chain was counted between two and nine times. In TCRdb, the RT-PCR reads were re-called with MiXCR into one record per CDR3 protein. This table holds hundreds of thousands of distinct CDR3 sequences, approximately 15% found once. This CDR3 contains 11 residues. V was shortened by 7 bases and J by 3 bases, with 6 bases between the two germline ends. Germline V gene sequence: CDR1 SEHNR, CDR2 FQNEAQ (reference sequence). Sequencing was done on a sample of memory CD4+ T cells from blood. The J gene is TRBJ1-1, the V gene TRBV7-9; D is uncertain. The receptor's source is a female donor in good health, serving as a healthy control. The CDR3 reads CASTPHTEAFF. The CDR3 DNA is TGTGCCAGCACCCCTCACACTGAAGCTTTCTTT.